Listed below are T cell receptor beta chains from one sample, sequenced in a study of cytomegalovirus exposure and HLA in healthy donors. Using immunoSEQ multiplex PCR, the repertoire was profiled, and TCRdb retains in-frame clones only, with some absent. The table records about 93,000 clones, 70% to 85% of them present only once. Sample: PBMCs. These receptors originate from a man aged 50 to 60 in good health and CMV-seronegative. Both conserved end residues are trimmed from each CDR3. The D gene is left open where the match is weak. Size is omitted from some rows. Given values are once, few, many or a class for expanded clones.

TRBD1	TRBV4-3	TRBJ2-7	13	few	ASSQEVRQGYEQY
.	TRBV28	TRBJ1-5	13	.	ASSFRLSSNQPQH
.	TRBV18	TRBJ1-5	14	few	ASSPSPTTGGQPQH
TRBD1	TRBV18	TRBJ1-1	10	.	ASSPQGGEAF
TRBD1	TRBV19	TRBJ2-7	12	.	ATTGQGNHYEQY
.	TRBV7-8	TRBJ2-5	12	.	ASSLAVGQEAQY
TRBD1	TRBV2	TRBJ1-5	11	few	ASRSTGNQPQH
TRBD2	TRBV5-8	TRBJ2-1	14	.	ASSPRTSGRAAEQF
.	TRBV19	TRBJ2-1	14	.	ASSIVWDLSYNEQF
.	TRBV2	TRBJ1-1	11	.	ASGRKIQGEAF
.	TRBV19	TRBJ2-1	10	few	ASSIERNEQF
.	TRBV2	TRBJ2-7	12	.	ASIPTEVSYEQY
.	TRBV2	TRBJ1-5	12	few	ASSWRTFNQPQH
TRBD2	TRBV14	TRBJ2-3	14	.	ASSRGLAGQEDTQY
.	TRBV28	TRBJ1-6	12	.	ASSFDRRYSPLH
TRBD2	TRBV4-2	TRBJ2-7	13	.	ASSLAGGGSYEQY
TRBD1	TRBV18	TRBJ1-1	12	few	ASSPPHRGGEAF
.	TRBV11-2	TRBJ2-1	13	once	ASSLERQKYNEQF
.	TRBV28	TRBJ2-1	11	.	ASSQPTGLKQF
TRBD1	TRBV28	TRBJ1-1	17	.	ASSLWLKPTGGGNTEAF
.	TRBV6-1	TRBJ2-7	13	.	ASSESPDLAYEQY
TRBD1	TRBV28	TRBJ2-7	15	.	ASTLVGGQGSLGEQY
.	TRBV7-3	TRBJ1-5	11	few	ASSLRRGQPQH
.	TRBV28	TRBJ2-7	10	.	ASRSLQYEQY
TRBD2	TRBV4-2	TRBJ2-7	14	.	ASSQGERGHAYEQY
.	TRBV7-9	TRBJ2-1	15	.	ASSEAPRLVPYNEQF
.	TRBV7-2	TRBJ2-5	12	.	ASSLSSAQETQY
TRBD1	TRBV28	TRBJ1-5	17	few	ASSSLLRTGGKPWQPQH
.	TRBV5-1	TRBJ2-3	14	.	ASSLATGSSTDTQY
TRBD2	TRBV7-9	TRBJ2-1	15	.	SSSLRPSGGSYNEQF
TRBD2	TRBV6-5	TRBJ2-5	12	.	ASNWREGGETQY
.	TRBV18	TRBJ1-3	13	few	ASSHGQSSGNTIY
TRBD1	TRBV7-9	TRBJ1-2	12	.	ASSPYRGDYGYT
TRBD2	TRBV19	TRBJ2-1	13	.	ASTGAGGGYNEQF
TRBD1	TRBV7-9	TRBJ1-2	12	.	ASSDGQGMNGYT
TRBD1	TRBV9	TRBJ1-1	13	.	ASSVQGQGVSEAF
TRBD2	TRBV6-6	TRBJ2-7	10	few	ASGGRSYEQY
TRBD2	TRBV7-2	TRBJ2-7	12	.	ASSLRTSSYEQY
.	TRBV9	TRBJ2-1	13	.	ASSVSGEVYNEQF
.	TRBV7-9	TRBJ2-6	15	.	ASSLGRTLSGANVLT
TRBD2	TRBV27	TRBJ2-3	14	.	ASSLRGGRAPDTQY
.	TRBV30	TRBJ1-5	10	.	AWSESYQPQH
.	TRBV5-1	TRBJ1-5	11	.	ASRMEGGQPQH
TRBD2	TRBV4-1	TRBJ2-3	14	.	ASSREGLAGTDTQY
.	TRBV7-3	TRBJ2-1	13	.	ASSLEGTPYNEQF